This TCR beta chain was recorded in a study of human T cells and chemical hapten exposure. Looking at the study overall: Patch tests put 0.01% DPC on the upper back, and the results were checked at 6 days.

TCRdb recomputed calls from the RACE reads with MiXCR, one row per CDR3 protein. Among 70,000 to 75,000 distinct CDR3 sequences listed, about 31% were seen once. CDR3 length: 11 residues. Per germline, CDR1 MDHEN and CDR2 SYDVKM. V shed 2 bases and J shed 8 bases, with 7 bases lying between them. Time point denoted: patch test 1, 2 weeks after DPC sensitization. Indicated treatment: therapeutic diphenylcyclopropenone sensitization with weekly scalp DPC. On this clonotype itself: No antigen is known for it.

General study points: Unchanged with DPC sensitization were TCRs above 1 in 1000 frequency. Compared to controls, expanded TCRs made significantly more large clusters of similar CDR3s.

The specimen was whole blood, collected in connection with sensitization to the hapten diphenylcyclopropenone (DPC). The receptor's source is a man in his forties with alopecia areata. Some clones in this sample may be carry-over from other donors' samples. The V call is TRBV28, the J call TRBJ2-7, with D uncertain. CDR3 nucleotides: TGTGCCAGCAGTTTAGGGCGGAAGCAGTACTTC. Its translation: CASSLGRKQYF. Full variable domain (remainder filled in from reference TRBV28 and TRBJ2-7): DVKVTQSSRYLVKRTGEKVFLECVQDMDHENMFWYRQDPGLGLRLIYFSYDVKMKEKGDIPEGYSVSREKKERFSLILESASTNQTSMYLCASSLGRKQYFGPGTRLTVT.